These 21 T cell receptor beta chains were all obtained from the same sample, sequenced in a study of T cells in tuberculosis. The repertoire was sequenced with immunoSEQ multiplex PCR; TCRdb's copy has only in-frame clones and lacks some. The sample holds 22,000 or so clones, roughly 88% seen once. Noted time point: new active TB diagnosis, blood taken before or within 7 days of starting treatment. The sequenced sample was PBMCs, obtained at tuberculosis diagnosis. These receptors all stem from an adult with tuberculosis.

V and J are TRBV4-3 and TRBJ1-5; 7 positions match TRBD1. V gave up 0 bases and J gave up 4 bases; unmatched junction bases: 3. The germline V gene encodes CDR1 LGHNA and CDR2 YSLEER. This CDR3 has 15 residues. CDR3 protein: CASSQDTGANQPQHF. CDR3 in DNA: TGCGCCAGCAGCCAAGACACAGGGGCTAATCAGCCCCAGCATTTT.

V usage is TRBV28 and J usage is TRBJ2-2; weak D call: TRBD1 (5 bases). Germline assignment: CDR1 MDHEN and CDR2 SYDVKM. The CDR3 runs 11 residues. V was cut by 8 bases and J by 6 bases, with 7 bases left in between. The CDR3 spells CASQGPGELFF. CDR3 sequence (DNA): TGTGCCAGCCAGGGCCCCGGGGAGCTGTTTTTT.

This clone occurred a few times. The DNA of the CDR3 is TGTGCCAGTAGCTGGGACAGCCAACATTCCTACGAGCAGTACTTC. This gives the protein CASSWDSQHSYEQYF. The chain recombines TRBV19 with TRBJ2-7, with 7 bases that match TRBD1. Trimming removed 6 bases from V and 1 base from J; junction bases left unmatched: 9. The CDR3 runs to 15 residues. The germline gives CDR1 LNHDA, CDR2 SQIVND (reference sequence).

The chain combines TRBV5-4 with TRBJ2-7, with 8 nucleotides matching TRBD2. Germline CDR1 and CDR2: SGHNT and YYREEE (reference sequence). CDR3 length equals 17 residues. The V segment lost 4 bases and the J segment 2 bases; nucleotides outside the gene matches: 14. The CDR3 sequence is CASSRGGAGGLAYEQYF. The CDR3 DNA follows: TGTGCCAGCAGCCGGGGAGGGGCGGGGGGCCTGGCCTACGAGCAGTACTTC.

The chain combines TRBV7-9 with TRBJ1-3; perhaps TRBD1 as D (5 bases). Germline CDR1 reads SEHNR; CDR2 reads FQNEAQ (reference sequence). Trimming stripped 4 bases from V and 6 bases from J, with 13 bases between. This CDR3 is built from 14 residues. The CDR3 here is CASSSGGGENTIYF. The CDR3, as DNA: TGTGCCAGCAGCTCCGGCGGGGGAGAAAACACCATATATTTT.

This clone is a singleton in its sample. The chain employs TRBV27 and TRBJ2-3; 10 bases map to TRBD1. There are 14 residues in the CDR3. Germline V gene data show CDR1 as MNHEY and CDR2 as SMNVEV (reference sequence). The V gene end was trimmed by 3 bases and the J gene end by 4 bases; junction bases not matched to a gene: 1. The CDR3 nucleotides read TGTGCCAGCAGTTTGACAGGGGGCCCAGATACGCAGTATTTT. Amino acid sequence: CASSLTGGPDTQYF.

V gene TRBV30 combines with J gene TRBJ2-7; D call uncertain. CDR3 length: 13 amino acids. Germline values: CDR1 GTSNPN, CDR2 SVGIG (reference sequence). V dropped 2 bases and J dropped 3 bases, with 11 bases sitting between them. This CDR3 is CAWSPPGFYEQYF. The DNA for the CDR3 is TGTGCCTGGAGTCCCCCCGGGTTCTACGAGCAGTACTTC.

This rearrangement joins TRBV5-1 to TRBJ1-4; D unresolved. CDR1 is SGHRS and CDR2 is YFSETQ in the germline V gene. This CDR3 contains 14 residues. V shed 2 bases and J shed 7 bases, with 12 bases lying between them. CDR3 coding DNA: TGCGCCAGCAGCTTCGGACTTGCGAGTGAAAAACTGTTTTTT. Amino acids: CASSFGLASEKLFF.

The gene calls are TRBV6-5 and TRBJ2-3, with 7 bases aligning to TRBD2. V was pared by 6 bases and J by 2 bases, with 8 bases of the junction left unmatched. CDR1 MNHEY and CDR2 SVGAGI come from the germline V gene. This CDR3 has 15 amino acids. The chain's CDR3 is CASRAASGVTDTQYF. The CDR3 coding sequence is TGTGCCAGCAGAGCGGCTAGCGGAGTCACAGATACGCAGTATTTT.

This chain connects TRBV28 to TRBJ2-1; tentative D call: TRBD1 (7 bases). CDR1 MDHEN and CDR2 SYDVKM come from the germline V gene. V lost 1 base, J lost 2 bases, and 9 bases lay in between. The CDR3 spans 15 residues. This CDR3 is CASSLSGGTYNEQFF. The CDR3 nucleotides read TGTGCCAGCAGTTTATCAGGGGGGACCTACAATGAGCAGTTCTTC. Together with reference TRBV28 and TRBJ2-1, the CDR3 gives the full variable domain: DVKVTQSSRYLVKRTGEKVFLECVQDMDHENMFWYRQDPGLGLRLIYFSYDVKMKEKGDIPEGYSVSREKKERFSLILESASTNQTSMYLCASSLSGGTYNEQFFGPGTRLTVL.

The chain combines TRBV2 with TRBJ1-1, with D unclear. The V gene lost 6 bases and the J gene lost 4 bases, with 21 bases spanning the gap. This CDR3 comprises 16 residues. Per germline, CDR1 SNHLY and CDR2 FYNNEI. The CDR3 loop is CASRGLVTGRGTEAFF. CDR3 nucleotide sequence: TGTGCCAGCAGGGGCCTTGTTACCGGTCGTGGCACTGAAGCTTTCTTT.

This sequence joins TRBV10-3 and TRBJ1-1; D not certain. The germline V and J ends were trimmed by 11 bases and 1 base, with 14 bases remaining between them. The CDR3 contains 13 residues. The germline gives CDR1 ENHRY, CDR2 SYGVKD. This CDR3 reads CASNAVANTEAFF. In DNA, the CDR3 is TGTGCCTCTAACGCGGTCGCGAACACTGAAGCTTTCTTT.

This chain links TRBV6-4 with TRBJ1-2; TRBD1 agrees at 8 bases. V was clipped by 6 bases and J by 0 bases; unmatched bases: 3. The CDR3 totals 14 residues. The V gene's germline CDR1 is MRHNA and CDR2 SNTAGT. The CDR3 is CASRGQVTNYGYTF. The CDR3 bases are TGTGCCAGCAGGGGACAGGTCACTAACTATGGCTACACCTTC.

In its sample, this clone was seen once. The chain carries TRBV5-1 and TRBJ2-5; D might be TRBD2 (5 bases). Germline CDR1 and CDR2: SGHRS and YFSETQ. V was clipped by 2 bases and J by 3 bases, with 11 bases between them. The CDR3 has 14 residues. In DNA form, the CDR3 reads TGCGCCAGCAGCTTTGAGGGAACCAAAGAGACCCAGTACTTC. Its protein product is CASSFEGTKETQYF.

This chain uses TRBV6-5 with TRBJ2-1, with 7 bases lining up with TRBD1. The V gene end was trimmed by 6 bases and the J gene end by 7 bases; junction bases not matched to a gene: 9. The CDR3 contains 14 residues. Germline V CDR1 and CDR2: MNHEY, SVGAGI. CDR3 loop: CASRAGTALNEQFF. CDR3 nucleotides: TGTGCCAGCAGGGCCGGGACAGCCCTTAATGAGCAGTTCTTC.

CDR3 coding DNA: TGTGCCAGCAGCTTGATTAGAGTGTCAAGTCTTAACTATGGCTACACCTTC. Residues: CASSLIRVSSLNYGYTF. The chain combines TRBV11-2 with TRBJ1-2; D call uncertain. Trimming took off 3 bases at V and 1 base at J, with 18 bases between the two ends. CDR3 length: 17 residues. The V gene's germline CDR1 is SGHAT and CDR2 FQNNGV.

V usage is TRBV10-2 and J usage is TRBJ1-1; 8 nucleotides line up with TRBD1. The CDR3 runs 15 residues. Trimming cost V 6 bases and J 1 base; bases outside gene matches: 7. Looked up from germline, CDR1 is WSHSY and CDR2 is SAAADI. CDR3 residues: CASRDWTGRNTEAFF. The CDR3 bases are TGCGCCAGCAGGGATTGGACAGGGAGGAACACTGAAGCTTTCTTT.

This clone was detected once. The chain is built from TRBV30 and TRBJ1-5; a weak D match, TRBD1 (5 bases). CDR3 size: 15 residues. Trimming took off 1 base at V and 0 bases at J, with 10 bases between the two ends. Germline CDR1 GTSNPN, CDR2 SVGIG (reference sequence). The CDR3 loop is CAWSEAGDSNQPQHF. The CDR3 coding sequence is TGTGCCTGGAGTGAGGCGGGGGATAGCAATCAGCCCCAGCATTTT.

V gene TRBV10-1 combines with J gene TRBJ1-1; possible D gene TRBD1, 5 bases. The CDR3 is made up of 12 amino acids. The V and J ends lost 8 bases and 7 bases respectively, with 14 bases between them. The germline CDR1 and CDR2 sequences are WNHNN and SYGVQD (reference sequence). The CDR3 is CASSGRGFEAFF. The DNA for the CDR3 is TGCGCCAGCTCGGGCCGGGGGTTTGAAGCTTTCTTT.

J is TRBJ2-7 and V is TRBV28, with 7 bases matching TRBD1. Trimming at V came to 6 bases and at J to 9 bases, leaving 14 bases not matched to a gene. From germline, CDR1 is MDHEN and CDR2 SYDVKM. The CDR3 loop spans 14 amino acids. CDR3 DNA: TGTGCCAGCAGCCGCCGGGACAGCTTTATGGGGCAGTACTTC. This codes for CASSRRDSFMGQYF.

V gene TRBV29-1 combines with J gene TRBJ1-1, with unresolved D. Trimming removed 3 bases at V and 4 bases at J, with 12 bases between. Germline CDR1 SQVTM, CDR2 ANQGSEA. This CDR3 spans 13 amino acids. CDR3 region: CSVEFGKGTEAFF. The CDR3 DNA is TGCAGCGTTGAGTTCGGGAAGGGCACTGAAGCTTTCTTT.